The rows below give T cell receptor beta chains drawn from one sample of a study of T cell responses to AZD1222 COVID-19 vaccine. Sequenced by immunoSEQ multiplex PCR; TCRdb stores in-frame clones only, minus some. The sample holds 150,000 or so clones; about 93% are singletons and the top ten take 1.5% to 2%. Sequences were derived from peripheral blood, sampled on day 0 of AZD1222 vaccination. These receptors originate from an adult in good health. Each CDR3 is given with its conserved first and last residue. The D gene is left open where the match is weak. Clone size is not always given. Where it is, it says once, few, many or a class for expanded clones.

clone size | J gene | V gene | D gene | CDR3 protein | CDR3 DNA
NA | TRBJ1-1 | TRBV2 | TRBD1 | CASREQGAGTEAFF | TGTGCCAGCAGAGAACAGGGGGCAGGCACTGAAGCTTTCTTT
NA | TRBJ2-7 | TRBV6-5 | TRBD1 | CASSTGQGSYEQYF | TGTGCCAGCAGTACAGGACAGGGGTCCTACGAGCAGTACTTC
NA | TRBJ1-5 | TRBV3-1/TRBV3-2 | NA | CASSPLGQPQHF | TGTGCCAGCAGCCCTCTTGGTCAGCCCCAGCATTTT
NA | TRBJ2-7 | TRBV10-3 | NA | CAMGESYEQYF | TGTGCCATGGGGGAATCCTACGAGCAGTACTTC
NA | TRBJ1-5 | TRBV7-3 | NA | CASSRDRDQPQHF | TGTGCCAGCAGCCGGGACCGAGATCAGCCCCAGCATTTT
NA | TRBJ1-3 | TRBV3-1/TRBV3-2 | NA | CASSQARAGNTIYF | TGTGCCAGCAGCCAAGCCAGGGCTGGAAACACCATATATTTT
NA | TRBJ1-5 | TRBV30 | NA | CAWTRTANQPQHF | TGTGCCTGGACAAGGACAGCTAATCAGCCCCAGCATTTT
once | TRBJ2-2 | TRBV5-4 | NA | CASSRSGPANTGELFF | TGTGCCAGCAGCCGCAGCGGGCCAGCGAACACCGGGGAGCTGTTTTTT
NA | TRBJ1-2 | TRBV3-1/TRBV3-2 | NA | CASSQDASRDYNYGYTF | TGTGCCAGCAGCCAAGATGCTAGCCGGGATTATAACTATGGCTACACCTTC
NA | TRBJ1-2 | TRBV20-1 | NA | CSASSTVRDGYTF | TGCAGTGCTAGTTCAACCGTGCGGGATGGCTACACCTTC
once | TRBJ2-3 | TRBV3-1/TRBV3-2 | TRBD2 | CASSSGGRTDTQYF | TGTGCCAGCAGCAGCGGGGGGCGCACAGATACGCAGTATTTT
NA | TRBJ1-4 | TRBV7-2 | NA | CASSLQGMRATNEKLFF | TGTGCCAGCAGCTTACAGGGTATGCGGGCAACTAATGAAAAACTGTTTTTT
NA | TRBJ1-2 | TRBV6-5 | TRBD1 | CASRETGRFGYTF | TGTGCCAGCAGAGAGACAGGGCGTTTTGGCTACACCTTC
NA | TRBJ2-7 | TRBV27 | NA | CASSFSGSRYEQYF | TGTGCCAGCAGTTTCAGTGGGAGTCGATACGAGCAGTACTTC
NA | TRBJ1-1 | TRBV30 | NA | CACQRVNTEAFF | TGTGCCTGTCAACGAGTGAACACTGAAGCTTTCTTT
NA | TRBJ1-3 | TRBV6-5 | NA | CASSTGKGNTIYF | TGTGCCAGCAGTACCGGGAAGGGAAACACCATATATTTT
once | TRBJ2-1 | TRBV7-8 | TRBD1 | CASSTQGYNEQFF | TGTGCCAGCAGCACACAGGGGTACAATGAGCAGTTCTTC
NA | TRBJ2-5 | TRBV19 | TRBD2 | CASSIDHEWSGRARETQYF | TGTGCCAGTAGTATAGATCACGAGTGGAGCGGGAGGGCCCGAGAGACCCAGTACTTC
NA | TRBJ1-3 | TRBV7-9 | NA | CASSLAEGGNTIYF | TGTGCCAGCAGTCTAGCAGAGGGAGGAAACACCATATATTTT
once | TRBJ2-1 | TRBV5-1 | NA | CASSLSLVYNEQFF | TGCGCCAGCAGCTTGAGTCTAGTCTACAATGAGCAGTTCTTC
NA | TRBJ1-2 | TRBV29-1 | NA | CSVGSDGYTF | TGCAGCGTTGGTTCGGATGGCTACACCTTC
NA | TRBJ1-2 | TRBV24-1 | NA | CATSDFTQNYGYTF | TGTGCCACCAGTGATTTCACCCAGAACTATGGCTACACCTTC
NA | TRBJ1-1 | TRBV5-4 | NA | CASSRGRGNTEAFF | TGTGCCAGCAGCCGGGGACGGGGAAATACTGAAGCTTTCTTT
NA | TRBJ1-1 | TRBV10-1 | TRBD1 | CASSARAGGMAFF | TGCGCCAGCAGTGCCAGGGCAGGGGGTATGGCTTTCTTT
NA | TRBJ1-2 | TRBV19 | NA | CASSIEAGDGYTF | TGTGCCAGTAGTATAGAGGCGGGGGATGGCTACACCTTC
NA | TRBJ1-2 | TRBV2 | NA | CASRREGAANYGYTF | TGTGCCAGCAGGCGGGAGGGAGCCGCTAACTATGGCTACACCTTC
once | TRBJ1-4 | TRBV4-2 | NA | CASSHDGKGSNEKLFF | TGTGCCAGCAGCCATGACGGGAAGGGGAGTAATGAAAAACTGTTTTTT
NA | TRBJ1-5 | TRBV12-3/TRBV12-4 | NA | CASSPQDLQPQHF | TGTGCCAGCAGTCCCCAGGATTTGCAGCCCCAGCATTTT
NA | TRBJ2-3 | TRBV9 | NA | CASSGAGGLSTDTQYF | TGTGCCAGCAGCGGCGCCGGGGGGCTTAGCACAGATACGCAGTATTTT
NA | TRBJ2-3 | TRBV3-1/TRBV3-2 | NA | CASSPEVGDTQYF | TGTGCCAGCAGCCCAGAGGTGGGCGACACGCAGTATTTT
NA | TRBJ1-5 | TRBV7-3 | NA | CASSLNPEQPQHF | TGTGCCAGCAGCTTAAATCCGGAGCAGCCCCAGCATTTT
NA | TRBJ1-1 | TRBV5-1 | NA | CASSPVQNRDLGNTEAFF | TGCGCCAGCAGTCCGGTGCAAAACAGGGATCTGGGGAACACTGAAGCTTTCTTT
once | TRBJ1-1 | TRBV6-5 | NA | CASSLQGLSTEAFF | TGTGCCAGCAGTCTGCAGGGCTTAAGCACTGAAGCTTTCTTT
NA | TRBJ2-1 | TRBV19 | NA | CASRVIGFGGPGSDNEQFF | TGTGCCAGTAGGGTGATTGGTTTTGGGGGGCCAGGGTCGGACAATGAGCAGTTCTTC
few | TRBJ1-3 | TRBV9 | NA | CASSVQGAGSGNTIYF | TGTGCCAGCAGCGTACAAGGGGCGGGGTCTGGAAACACCATATATTTT
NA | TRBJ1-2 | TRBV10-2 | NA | CASSARPDYGYTF | TGCGCCAGCAGTGCTAGGCCTGACTATGGCTACACCTTC
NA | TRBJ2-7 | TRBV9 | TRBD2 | CASSPSTGGYEQYF | TGTGCCAGCAGCCCCTCAACGGGAGGATACGAGCAGTACTTC
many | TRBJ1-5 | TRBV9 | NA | CASSVGGSPGSAQHF | TGTGCCAGCAGCGTAGGAGGGTCCCCGGGATCGGCCCAGCATTTT
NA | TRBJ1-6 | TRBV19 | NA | CASSIAGSNNSPLHF | TGTGCCAGTAGTATCGCGGGCTCGAATAATTCACCCCTCCACTTT
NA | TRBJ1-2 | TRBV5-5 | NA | CASSLELGASRVGYTF | TGTGCCAGCAGCTTGGAGTTAGGGGCGAGCAGGGTTGGCTACACCTTC
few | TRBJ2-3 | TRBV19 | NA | CASRTGSTDTQYF | TGTGCCAGTAGGACAGGTAGCACAGATACGCAGTATTTT
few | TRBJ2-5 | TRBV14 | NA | CASSQVGGATQETQYF | TGTGCCAGCAGCCAAGTCGGCGGGGCCACCCAAGAGACCCAGTACTTC
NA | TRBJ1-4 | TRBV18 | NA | CASSPDYGLLFF | TGTGCCAGCTCACCGGACTACGGGTTACTGTTTTTT
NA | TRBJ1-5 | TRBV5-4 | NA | CASSFAGPNQPQHF | TGTGCCAGCAGCTTCGCAGGGCCAAATCAGCCCCAGCATTTT
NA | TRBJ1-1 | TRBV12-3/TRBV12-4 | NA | CASSQVLYPGPLF | TGTGCCAGCAGTCAGGTGTTATATCCCGGGCCTCTCTTT
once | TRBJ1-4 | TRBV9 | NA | CASSQWRTNEKLFF | TGTGCCAGCAGTCAATGGAGAACTAATGAAAAACTGTTTTTT
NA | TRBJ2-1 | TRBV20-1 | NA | CSASETYNEQFF | TGCAGTGCTAGTGAGACCTACAATGAGCAGTTCTTC
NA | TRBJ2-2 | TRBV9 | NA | CASSVKMGLSEELFF | TGTGCCAGCAGCGTGAAAATGGGACTTTCCGAGGAGCTGTTTTTT
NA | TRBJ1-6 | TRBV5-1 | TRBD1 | CASSLAGGGRVQSPLHF | TGCGCCAGCAGCTTGGCCGGAGGGGGCAGGGTACAGTCACCCCTCCACTTT